This passage covers 20 T cell receptor beta chains from one sample sequenced in a study of response to subunit inactivated influenza vaccine. TCRdb re-derived calls from the RT-PCR reads in MiXCR, one entry per CDR3 protein. The sample yields about 300,000 distinct CDR3 sequences, 20% to 25% seen once. This specimen consisted of PBMCs from blood, obtained less than 22 months after vaccination. The receptors were sampled from a man aged 45 to 70 who received an inactivated influenza vaccine.

This clonotype was seen only a few times. The chain couples TRBV20-1 to TRBJ1-1; maybe TRBD1 (5 bases). Germline CDR1 reads DFQATT; CDR2 reads SNEGSKA (reference sequence). CDR3 length: 14 amino acids. Trimming removed 0 bases from V and 1 base from J, with 9 bases in between. The CDR3 DNA sequence: TGCAGTGCTAGAGATATTGGGGGGAACACTGAAGCTTTCTTT. Protein product: CSARDIGGNTEAFF.

The chain employs TRBV28 and TRBJ2-1, with TRBD1 matching 8 bases. The trim removed 4 bases at V and 10 bases at J, leaving 9 bases unmatched. The germline gives CDR1 MDHEN, CDR2 SYDVKM. The CDR3 length is 14 residues. In nucleotides, the CDR3 is TGTGCCAGCAGTTCCACCGGGACAGGAGAAGAGCAGTTCTTC. Translation gives CASSSTGTGEEQFF.

The V and J genes are TRBV7-2 and TRBJ2-5, with D perhaps matching TRBD2 (5 bases). Germline V lookup: CDR1 SGHTA, CDR2 FQGNSA. The CDR3 runs to 14 residues. V shed 4 bases and J shed 5 bases, with 14 bases lying between them. CDR3 sequence reads: CASSSQLASETQYF. The DNA of the CDR3 is TGTGCCAGCAGCTCCCAGTTAGCGAGCGAGACCCAGTACTTC.

V usage is TRBV4-1 and J usage is TRBJ1-5, with D perhaps matching TRBD1 (6 bases). The CDR3 covers 15 residues. Germline CDR1 MGHRA, CDR2 YSYEKL. The ends were cut back, 4 bases at V and 3 bases at J, with 13 bases in the middle. Here the CDR3 DNA reads TGCGCCAGCAGCCGTATCACAGGGTACAATCAGCCCCAGCATTTT. Encoded protein: CASSRITGYNQPQHF.

The chain is built from TRBV6-1 and TRBJ2-7; TRBD2 matches at 8 bases. The germline gives CDR1 MNHNS, CDR2 SASEGT. CDR3 length: 14 amino acids. Unmatched junction bases numbered 7, after V lost 8 bases and J lost 1 base. The CDR3 region has the DNA TGTGCCAGCCGCAAGCGGGGGTCATCCTACGAGCAGTACTTC. It translates to CASRKRGSSYEQYF.

This rearrangement joins TRBV7-2 to TRBJ1-6, with D maybe TRBD1 (6 bases). Trimming cost V 6 bases and J 6 bases, with 18 bases left between them. The V gene's germline CDR1 is SGHTA and CDR2 FQGNSA. CDR3 length: 16 residues. For the CDR3, the DNA is TGTGCCAGCAGTTCGGCGGGGGGCATTATTAATTCACCCCTCCACTTT. Translation: CASSSAGGIINSPLHF.

CDR3 nucleotides: TGTGCCAGCTCACATACAACCGGGACGGTGAACACCGGGGAGCTGTTTTTT. Its translation is CASSHTTGTVNTGELFF. The chain carries TRBV18 and TRBJ2-2, with D perhaps assigned TRBD1 or TRBD2 (5 bases each). Germline V gene sequence: CDR1 KGHSH, CDR2 LQKENI. Between the trimmed V and J ends, which lost 4 bases and 1 base, there was a span of 16 bases. The CDR3 is 17 residues long.

As to this clonotype: The CDR3 end shows no conserved phenylalanine or tryptophan, and so a read error is likely. V and J are TRBV20-1 and TRBJ2-3; D is perhaps TRBD1 or TRBD2 (5 bases each). Germline CDR1 reads DFQATT; CDR2 reads SNEGSKA (reference sequence). The CDR3 has 12 amino acids. The germline V and J ends were trimmed by 3 bases and 5 bases, with 9 bases remaining between them. CDR3 DNA: TGCAGTGCTAGCGGGGCCAAAGATACGCAGTATTAT. It codes for CSASGAKDTQYY.

This clonotype was seen ten or more times. This chain joins TRBV7-9 and TRBJ2-5; possibly TRBD1 for D (6 bases). Germline V CDR1 and CDR2: SEHNR, FQNEAQ (reference sequence). V gave up 2 bases and J gave up 0 bases, with 10 bases separating them. CDR3 length equals 15 residues. The CDR3 spells CASSLQGTHQETQYF. CDR3 sequence (DNA): TGTGCCAGCAGCTTACAAGGGACACACCAAGAGACCCAGTACTTC.

This clonotype was counted only a few times. The chain has TRBV5-1 and TRBJ2-1, with D possibly called TRBD1 or TRBD2 (5 bases each). Germline CDR1 and CDR2: SGHRS and YFSETQ. CDR3 length: 14 residues. Trimming removed 0 bases at V and 10 bases at J, with 14 bases between. Written as DNA, the CDR3 is TGCGCCAGCAGCTTGGGGGACGTTGCGGGCGAGCAGTTCTTC. This encodes CASSLGDVAGEQFF.

The rearrangement joins TRBV12-3 or TRBV12-4 to TRBJ2-7; tentatively, D is TRBD2 (6 bases). CDR3 length: 13 amino acids. V lost 2 bases and J 6 bases, leaving 11 bases between the germline ends. The CDR3 nucleotides are TGTGCCAGCAGTTTATGGCGGGACTTCGAGCAGTACTTC. This translates into CASSLWRDFEQYF.

This clonotype has only a few counts. The V and J genes are TRBV2 and TRBJ1-6; maybe TRBD1 (6 bases). CDR1 is SNHLY, CDR2 FYNNEI, per germline. This CDR3 has 15 amino acids. Trimming took off 5 bases at V and 7 bases at J, with 15 bases between the two ends. CDR3 sequence (DNA): TGTGCCAGCAGTTTGACAGCGGGGGGCAATTCACCCCTCCACTTT. It specifies CASSLTAGGNSPLHF.

The chain carries TRBV12-3 or TRBV12-4 and TRBJ1-6; 8 bases match TRBD1. The CDR3 consists of 15 residues. Germline trimming cut 6 bases from V and 7 bases from J; bases unmatched to any gene: 8. CDR3 nucleotide sequence: TGTGCCAGCAGATCTCAGGGGGCTCTCAATTCACCCCTCCACTTT. This encodes CASRSQGALNSPLHF.

This clonotype appeared a few times. This sequence joins TRBV29-1 and TRBJ2-7; D is perhaps TRBD1 or TRBD2 (6 bases each). CDR1 and CDR2 (germline): SQVTM, ANQGSEA. V lost 6 bases and J 6 bases, leaving 15 bases between the germline ends. The CDR3 extends over 12 amino acids. Here the CDR3 DNA reads TGCAGCGTCAAGGGGGGCTACGGCGAGCAGTACTTC. As protein: CSVKGGYGEQYF.

This rearrangement joins TRBV6-1 to TRBJ2-1, with 8 bases identical to TRBD1. Trimming took 6 bases from V and 7 from J; bases not matched to a gene: 11. CDR1 MNHNS and CDR2 SASEGT come from the germline V gene. The CDR3 covers 15 residues. CDR3 in amino acids: CASRRTGGPANEQFF. The CDR3 coding sequence is TGTGCCAGCAGACGAACAGGGGGGCCCGCTAATGAGCAGTTCTTC.

V gene TRBV14 combines with J gene TRBJ1-1, with D unresolved. The germline V gene encodes CDR1 SGHDN and CDR2 FVKESK. The CDR3 extends over 12 amino acids. V was cut by 2 bases and J by 10 bases, with 11 bases left in between. CDR3 coding DNA: TGTGCCAGCAGCCAAAGTCGAGTTTCAGCTTTCTTT. The encoded protein is CASSQSRVSAFF.

In its sample, this clonotype was seen a few times. The chain employs TRBV20-1 and TRBJ1-5, with D uncertain. Germline assignment: CDR1 DFQATT and CDR2 SNEGSKA (reference sequence). This CDR3 is built from 12 residues. The ends were cut back, 1 base at V and 4 bases at J, with 5 bases in the middle. The CDR3 coding sequence is TGCAGTGCTAGAGCCCCTAATCAGCCCCAGCATTTT. Residues: CSARAPNQPQHF.

This clonotype was picked up many times. The rearrangement uses TRBV7-8 and TRBJ1-1; D remains unclear. The CDR3 covers 15 residues. Germline V gene sequence: CDR1 SGHVS, CDR2 FQNEAQ. Trimming took off 1 base at V and 0 bases at J, with 9 bases between the two ends. The CDR3 loop is CASSLVPGLNTEAFF. DNA for the CDR3: TGTGCCAGCAGCTTAGTCCCCGGGTTGAACACTGAAGCTTTCTTT.

The chain recombines TRBV6-4 with TRBJ1-5; D unclear. The CDR3 length is 16 residues. Deletions cut 0 bases from V and 4 bases from J, with 13 bases between. The germline CDR1 and CDR2 sequences are MRHNA and SNTAGT. The CDR3 here is CASSDSIRLGNQPQHF. The CDR3 DNA follows: TGTGCCAGCAGTGACTCGATTAGGTTAGGGAATCAGCCCCAGCATTTT.

This clonotype has at least ten counts. The CDR3 loop reads CSANYRGIRGYTF. For the CDR3, the DNA is TGCAGTGCTAATTACCGAGGGATCCGCGGCTACACCTTC. The V gene is TRBV20-1, the J gene TRBJ1-2, with D uncertain. The CDR3 spans 13 residues. Trimming stripped 4 bases from V and 8 bases from J, with 17 bases between. The germline gives CDR1 DFQATT, CDR2 SNEGSKA (reference sequence).